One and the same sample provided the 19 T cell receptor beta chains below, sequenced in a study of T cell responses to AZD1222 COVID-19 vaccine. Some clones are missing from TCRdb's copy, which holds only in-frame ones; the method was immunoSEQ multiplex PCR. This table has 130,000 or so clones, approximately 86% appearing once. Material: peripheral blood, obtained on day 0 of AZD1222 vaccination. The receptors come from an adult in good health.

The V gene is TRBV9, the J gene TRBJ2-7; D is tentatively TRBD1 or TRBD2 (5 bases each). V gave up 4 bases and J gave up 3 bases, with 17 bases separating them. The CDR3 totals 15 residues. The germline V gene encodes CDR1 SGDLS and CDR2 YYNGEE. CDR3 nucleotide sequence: TGTGCCAGCAGCCTGACCGGGACGGAGAGCTACGAGCAGTACTTC. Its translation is CASSLTGTESYEQYF.

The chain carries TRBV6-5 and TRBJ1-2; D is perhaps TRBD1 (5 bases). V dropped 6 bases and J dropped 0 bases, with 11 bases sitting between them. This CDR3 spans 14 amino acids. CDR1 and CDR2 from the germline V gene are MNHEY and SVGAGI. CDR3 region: CASRNRDSNYGYTF. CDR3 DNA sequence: TGTGCCAGCAGGAACCGGGACTCTAACTATGGCTACACCTTC.

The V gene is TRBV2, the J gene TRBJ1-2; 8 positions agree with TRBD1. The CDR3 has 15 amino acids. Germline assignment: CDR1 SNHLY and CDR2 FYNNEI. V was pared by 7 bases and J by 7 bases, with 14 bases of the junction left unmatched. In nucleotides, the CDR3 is TGTGCCAGCAAGCTTTCGCCTGGACAGGGTTTTGGCTACACCTTC. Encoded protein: CASKLSPGQGFGYTF.

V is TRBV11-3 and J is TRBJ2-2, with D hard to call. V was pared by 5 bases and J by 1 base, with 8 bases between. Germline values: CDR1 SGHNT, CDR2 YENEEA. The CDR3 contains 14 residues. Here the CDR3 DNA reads TGTGCCAGCAGCCAAGGGCTGAACACCGGGGAGCTGTTTTTT. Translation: CASSQGLNTGELFF.

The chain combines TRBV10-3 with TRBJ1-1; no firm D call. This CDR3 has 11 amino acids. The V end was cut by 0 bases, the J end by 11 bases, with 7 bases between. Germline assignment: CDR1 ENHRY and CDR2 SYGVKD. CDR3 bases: TGTGCCATCAGTGAGTCGACGGTGGCTTTCTTT. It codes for CAISESTVAFF.

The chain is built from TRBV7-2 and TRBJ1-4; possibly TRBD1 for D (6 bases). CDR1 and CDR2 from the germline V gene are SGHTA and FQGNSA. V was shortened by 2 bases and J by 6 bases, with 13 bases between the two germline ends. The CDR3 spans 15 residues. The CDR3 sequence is CASSLNPGEHEKLFF. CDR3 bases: TGTGCCAGCAGCTTAAATCCAGGGGAGCATGAAAAACTGTTTTTT.

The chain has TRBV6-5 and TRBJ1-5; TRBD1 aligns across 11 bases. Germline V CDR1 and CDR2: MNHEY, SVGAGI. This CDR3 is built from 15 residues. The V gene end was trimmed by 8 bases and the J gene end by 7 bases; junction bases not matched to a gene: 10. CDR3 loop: CASCRGQGASQPQHF. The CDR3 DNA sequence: TGTGCCAGCTGCCGAGGACAGGGGGCAAGCCAGCCCCAGCATTTT.

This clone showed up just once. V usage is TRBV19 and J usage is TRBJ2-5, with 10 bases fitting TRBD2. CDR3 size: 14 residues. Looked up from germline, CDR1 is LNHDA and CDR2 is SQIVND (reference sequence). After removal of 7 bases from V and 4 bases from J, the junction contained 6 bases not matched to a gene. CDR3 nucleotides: TGTGCCAGTACCATAGCGGGAGGAGGAGAGACCCAGTACTTC. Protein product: CASTIAGGGETQYF.

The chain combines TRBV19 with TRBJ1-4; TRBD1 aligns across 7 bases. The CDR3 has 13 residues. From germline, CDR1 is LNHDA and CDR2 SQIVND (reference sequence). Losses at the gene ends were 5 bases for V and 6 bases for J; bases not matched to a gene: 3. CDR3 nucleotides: TGTGCCAGTAGTCCACAGGGGCATGAAAAACTGTTTTTT. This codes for CASSPQGHEKLFF. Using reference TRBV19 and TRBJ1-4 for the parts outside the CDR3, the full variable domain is DGGITQSPKYLFRKEGQNVTLSCEQNLNHDAMYWYRQDPGQGLRLIYYSQIVNDFQKGDIAEGYSVSREKKESFPLTVTSAQKNPTAFYLCASSPQGHEKLFFGSGTQLSVL.

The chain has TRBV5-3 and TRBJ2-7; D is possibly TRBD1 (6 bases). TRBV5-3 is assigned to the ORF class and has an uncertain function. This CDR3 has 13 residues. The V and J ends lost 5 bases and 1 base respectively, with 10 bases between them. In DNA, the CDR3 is TGTGCCAGAAGGTCAGGGGATTCCTACGAGCAGTACTTC. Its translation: CARRSGDSYEQYF.

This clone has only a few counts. The CDR3 bases are TGTGCCATCAGTTGGGGGGACAAGGGAACATCTGGGGCCAACGTCCTGACTTTC. This gives the protein CAISWGDKGTSGANVLTF. This sequence joins TRBV10-3 and TRBJ2-6; D is tentatively TRBD1 or TRBD2 (6 bases each). CDR1 and CDR2 from the germline V gene are ENHRY and SYGVKD. Trimming took 5 bases from V and 1 from J, leaving 18 bases between them. The CDR3 spans 18 residues.

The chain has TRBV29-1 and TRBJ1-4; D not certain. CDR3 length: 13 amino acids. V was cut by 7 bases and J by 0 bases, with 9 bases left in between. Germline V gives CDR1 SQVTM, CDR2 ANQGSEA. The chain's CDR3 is CSAYLATNEKLFF. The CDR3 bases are TGCAGCGCATACCTGGCAACTAATGAAAAACTGTTTTTT.

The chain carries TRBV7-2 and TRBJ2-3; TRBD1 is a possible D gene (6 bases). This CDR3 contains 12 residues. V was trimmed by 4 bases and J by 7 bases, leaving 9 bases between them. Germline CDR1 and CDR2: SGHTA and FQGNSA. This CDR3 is CASSWGHYTQYF. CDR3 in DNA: TGTGCCAGCAGCTGGGGACATTATACGCAGTATTTT.

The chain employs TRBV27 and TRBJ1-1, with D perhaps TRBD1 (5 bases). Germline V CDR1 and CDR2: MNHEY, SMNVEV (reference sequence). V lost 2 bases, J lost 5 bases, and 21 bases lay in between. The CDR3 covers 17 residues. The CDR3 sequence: CASSLSRRGPMSTEAFF. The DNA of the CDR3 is TGTGCCAGCAGTTTAAGTCGGCGGGGACCCATGAGTACTGAAGCTTTCTTT.

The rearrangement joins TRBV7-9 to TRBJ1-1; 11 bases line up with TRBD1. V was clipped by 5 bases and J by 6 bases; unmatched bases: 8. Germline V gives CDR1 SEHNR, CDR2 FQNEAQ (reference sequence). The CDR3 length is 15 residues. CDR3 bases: TGTGCCAGCAGCCCGGACCGGGACAGGGGGGCTGAAGCTTTCTTT. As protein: CASSPDRDRGAEAFF.

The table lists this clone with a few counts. The CDR3 region has the DNA TGCGCCAGCAGCCGGACTAGCGGGGGGTCTAACACCGGGGAGCTGTTTTTT. Translation: CASSRTSGGSNTGELFF. V and J are TRBV5-1 and TRBJ2-2; 14 positions agree with TRBD2. Germline lookup yields CDR1 SGHRS and CDR2 YFSETQ. V was pared by 4 bases and J by 2 bases, with 4 bases of the junction left unmatched. The CDR3 has 17 residues.

CDR3: CASSLSWTGYSSPLHF. CDR3 in DNA: TGTGCCAGCAGTTTATCCTGGACAGGGTATTCATCACCCCTCCACTTT. The gene calls are TRBV28 and TRBJ1-6, with TRBD1 matching 8 bases. V lost 1 base, J lost 10 bases, and 9 bases stayed unmatched. CDR3 length: 16 residues. Germline V CDR1 and CDR2: MDHEN, SYDVKM.

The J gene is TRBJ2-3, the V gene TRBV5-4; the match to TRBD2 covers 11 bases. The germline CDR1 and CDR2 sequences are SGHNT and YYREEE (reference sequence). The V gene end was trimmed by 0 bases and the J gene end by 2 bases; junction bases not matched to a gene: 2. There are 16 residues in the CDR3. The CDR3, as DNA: TGTGCCAGCAGCTTGGGACTAGCGGGGTACACAGATACGCAGTATTTT. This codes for CASSLGLAGYTDTQYF.

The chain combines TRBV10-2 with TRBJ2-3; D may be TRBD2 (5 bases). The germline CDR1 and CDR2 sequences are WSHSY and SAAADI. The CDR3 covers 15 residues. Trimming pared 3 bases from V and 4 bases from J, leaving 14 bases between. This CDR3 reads CASSDEAGGADTQYF. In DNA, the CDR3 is TGCGCCAGCAGTGACGAGGCGGGTGGTGCAGATACGCAGTATTTT.